The 23 T cell receptor beta chains below come from one sample, sequenced in a study of OX40 agonist ivuxolimab in advanced cancers. Using immunoSEQ multiplex PCR, the repertoire was profiled, and TCRdb retains in-frame clones only, with some absent. The sample holds about 27,000 clones, approximately 86% seen once. The sample was CD4+ or CD8+ T cells sorted from blood, taken in a trial of the OX40 agonist ivuxolimab. The receptor set was obtained from an adult with an advanced solid tumor such as melanoma, head and neck, liver or kidney cancer.

The chain recombines TRBV18 with TRBJ1-2; D remains ambiguous. The CDR3 loop spans 13 amino acids. V was trimmed by 3 bases and J by 5 bases, leaving 10 bases between them. Germline lookup yields CDR1 KGHSH and CDR2 LQKENI. CDR3 protein: CASSPGSKYGYTF. The CDR3 nucleotides are TGTGCCAGCTCACCGGGGAGCAAATATGGCTACACCTTC.

The V and J genes are TRBV30 and TRBJ2-7, with unresolved D. There are 13 residues in the CDR3. Trimming removed 0 bases from V and 3 bases from J, with 9 bases in between. From germline, CDR1 is GTSNPN and CDR2 SVGIG (reference sequence). CDR3 nucleotides: TGTGCCTGGAGTGTACAGTTCGGCTACGAGCAGTACTTC. This translates into CAWSVQFGYEQYF. The full variable domain, with the rest looked up from reference TRBV30 and TRBJ2-7, is SQTIHQWPATLVQPVGSPLSLECTVEGTSNPNLYWYRQAAGRGLQLLFYSVGIGQISSEVPQNLSASRPQDRQFILSSKKLLLSDSGFYLCAWSVQFGYEQYFGPGTRLTVT.

The rearrangement links TRBV11-2 to TRBJ2-3; tentative D call: TRBD1 (6 bases). Germline V gene lookup returns CDR1 SGHAT and CDR2 FQNNGV. V was shortened by 2 bases and J by 1 base, with 13 bases between the two germline ends. The CDR3 consists of 16 residues. CDR3 DNA sequence: TGTGCCAGCAGCTTATATGGGGGCGTCGGCACAGATACGCAGTATTTT. Translation: CASSLYGGVGTDTQYF.

The chain employs TRBV6-5 and TRBJ1-1; D not certain. Trimming took 2 bases from V and 7 from J, leaving 17 bases between them. The CDR3 covers 15 residues. Germline-derived CDR1 and CDR2 are MNHEY and SVGAGI. Here the CDR3 DNA reads TGTGCCAGCAGTTACGTGCGTCAGCTTTTTCATGAAGCTTTCTTT. This gives the protein CASSYVRQLFHEAFF.

The chain uses TRBV9 and TRBJ2-3, with 7 bases aligning to TRBD2. Trimming took 2 bases from V and 6 from J; bases not matched to a gene: 6. Per the germline V gene, CDR1 is SGDLS and CDR2 is YYNGEE. The CDR3 covers 14 residues. CDR3 coding DNA: TGTGCCAGCAGCGTTTCGGGAGGAGGGGATACGCAGTATTTT. Its translation is CASSVSGGGDTQYF.

The J gene is TRBJ1-1, the V gene TRBV5-1; TRBD1 is a possible D gene (5 bases). The CDR3 sequence is 17 residues long. V was cut by 0 bases and J by 1 base, with 16 bases left in between. Looked up from germline, CDR1 is SGHRS and CDR2 is YFSETQ. The CDR3 DNA reads as TGCGCCAGCAGCTTGGCTGTTATGGGGACGGGGAACACTGAAGCTTTCTTT. It specifies CASSLAVMGTGNTEAFF. Full variable domain (rest looked up from reference TRBV5-1 and TRBJ1-1): KAGVTQTPRYLIKTRGQQVTLSCSPISGHRSVSWYQQTPGQGLQFLFEYFSETQRNKGNFPGRFSGRQFSNSRSEMNVSTLELGDSALYLCASSLAVMGTGNTEAFFGQGTRLTVV.

This chain connects TRBV5-1 to TRBJ1-1, with unresolved D. The V end was cut by 0 bases, the J end by 3 bases, with 15 bases between. This CDR3 comprises 16 residues. CDR1 and CDR2 from the germline V gene are SGHRS and YFSETQ. In DNA, the CDR3 is TGCGCCAGCAGCTTGGGGACTCTAAGCCCAGACACTGAAGCTTTCTTT. This codes for CASSLGTLSPDTEAFF.

The chain is built from TRBV19 and TRBJ2-1; either TRBD1 or TRBD2 may fit D (5 bases each). This CDR3 is 12 amino acids long. Germline V gene sequence: CDR1 LNHDA, CDR2 SQIVND (reference sequence). V was clipped by 3 bases and J by 10 bases, with 10 bases between them. CDR3 DNA sequence: TGTGCCAGTAGTATGGGGGTTCGGGAGCAGTTCTTC. As protein: CASSMGVREQFF.

This clone rates as medium-sized. The chain joins TRBV28 to TRBJ1-4, with unresolved D. The CDR3 runs to 14 residues. Germline V gives CDR1 MDHEN, CDR2 SYDVKM. V lost 3 bases to trimming and J lost 6 bases, with 11 bases between them. CDR3 sequence reads: CASSLPVEYEKLFF. In DNA form, the CDR3 reads TGTGCCAGCAGTTTGCCTGTTGAGTATGAAAAACTGTTTTTT.

The rearrangement joins TRBV27 to TRBJ1-1; 7 bases match TRBD1. There are 15 residues in the CDR3. The germline CDR1 and CDR2 sequences are MNHEY and SMNVEV (reference sequence). The V and J ends lost 2 bases and 1 base, in that order; junction bases with no gene match: 4. The CDR3 DNA follows: TGTGCCAGCAGTTTACCGGACAGGCGGAACACTGAAGCTTTCTTT. This translates into CASSLPDRRNTEAFF.

This chain uses TRBV27 with TRBJ1-5; D may be TRBD1 (6 bases). This CDR3 is built from 15 residues. V lost 5 bases to trimming and J lost 0 bases, with 11 bases between them. Germline-derived CDR1 and CDR2 are MNHEY and SMNVEV (reference sequence). This chain's CDR3 is CASSQGWGSNQPQHF. CDR3 bases: TGTGCCAGCAGTCAGGGGTGGGGTAGCAATCAGCCCCAGCATTTT.

The chain is built from TRBV19 and TRBJ1-2, with 7 bases fitting TRBD1. This CDR3 has 14 amino acids. Germline V gives CDR1 LNHDA, CDR2 SQIVND (reference sequence). V was clipped by 5 bases and J by 6 bases; unmatched bases: 9. In nucleotides, the CDR3 is TGTGCCAGTAGTGCCCTCAGGGGGTGGGATGGCTACACCTTC. Translating it yields CASSALRGWDGYTF. Using reference TRBV19 and TRBJ1-2 for the parts outside the CDR3, the full variable domain is DGGITQSPKYLFRKEGQNVTLSCEQNLNHDAMYWYRQDPGQGLRLIYYSQIVNDFQKGDIAEGYSVSREKKESFPLTVTSAQKNPTAFYLCASSALRGWDGYTFGSGTRLTVV.

This chain connects TRBV9 to TRBJ2-2; D might be TRBD2 (5 bases). Germline V gives CDR1 SGDLS, CDR2 YYNGEE. V was cut by 4 bases and J by 4 bases, with 11 bases left in between. CDR3 size: 14 residues. The CDR3 spells CASSQAGVTGELFF. CDR3 sequence (DNA): TGTGCCAGCAGCCAGGCCGGGGTCACCGGGGAGCTGTTTTTT.

The chain uses TRBV4-1 and TRBJ2-3; D not resolved. The germline V gene has CDR1 MGHRA and CDR2 YSYEKL. V was clipped by 0 bases and J by 0 bases, with 13 bases between them. The CDR3 has 17 residues. The DNA of the CDR3 is TGCGCCAGCAGCCAAGATACTCCCGGAACTAGCACAGATACGCAGTATTTT. Amino acid sequence: CASSQDTPGTSTDTQYF.

The chain links TRBV4-1 to TRBJ1-1, with D maybe TRBD1 (5 bases). The CDR3 is 12 residues long. Germline values: CDR1 MGHRA, CDR2 YSYEKL. V lost 4 bases, J lost 11 bases, and 14 bases lay in between. The CDR3 DNA reads TGCGCCAGCAGCCCTACTTATGGGGGGGCTTTCTTT. Amino acids: CASSPTYGGAFF.

J is TRBJ2-7 and V is TRBV27, with 7 bases identical to TRBD1. CDR1 and CDR2 (germline): MNHEY, SMNVEV (reference sequence). The CDR3 has 15 amino acids. J gave up 0 bases and V 6 bases, and 8 bases lay outside the gene matches. This chain's CDR3 is CASRVQGLHSYEQYF. The CDR3 DNA sequence: TGTGCCAGCAGGGTACAGGGGCTTCACTCCTACGAGCAGTACTTC.

This chain connects TRBV28 to TRBJ2-7, with D unclear. The CDR3 spans 13 residues. Trimming took 3 bases from V and 3 from J, leaving 9 bases between them. Germline values: CDR1 MDHEN, CDR2 SYDVKM. CDR3 amino acids: CASSFGTGYEQYF. The CDR3, as DNA: TGTGCCAGCAGTTTTGGAACCGGCTACGAGCAGTACTTC.

A single count supports this clone. This chain uses TRBV21-1 with TRBJ2-7. TRBV21-1 represents a pseudogene. This CDR3 region has 13 residues. The CDR3 loop is CANEWGPNYEQYF. CDR3 nucleotides: TGTGCCAACGAATGGGGACCCAATTACGAGCAGTACTTC.

The J gene is TRBJ2-5, the V gene TRBV6-6; possibly TRBD1 for D (5 bases). The CDR3 is made up of 11 amino acids. Trimming pared 9 bases from V and 5 bases from J, leaving 10 bases between. Germline CDR1 and CDR2: MNHNY and SVGAGI (reference sequence). The CDR3 DNA is TGTGCCAGTAGGGGCACGGAGACCCAGTACTTC. Protein: CASRGTETQYF.

This clone was counted a single time. The chain recombines TRBV6-5 with TRBJ2-6; D gene ambiguous. The CDR3 runs 14 residues. V shed 6 bases and J shed 0 bases, with 6 bases lying between them. The germline CDR1 and CDR2 sequences are MNHEY and SVGAGI. CDR3 sequence reads: CASRSPSGANVLTF. The CDR3 DNA follows: TGTGCCAGCAGGTCACCCTCTGGGGCCAACGTCCTGACTTTC.

This rearrangement joins TRBV6-5 to TRBJ1-2; TRBD1 is a possible D gene (5 bases). Between the trimmed V and J ends, which lost 6 bases and 8 bases, there was a span of 19 bases. Germline loops: CDR1 MNHEY, CDR2 SVGAGI. The CDR3 has 14 residues. Here the CDR3 reads CASSHSTGTEGYTF. Here the CDR3 DNA reads TGTGCCAGCAGCCATTCAACAGGAACGGAGGGCTACACCTTC.

This clone came up once. This chain uses TRBV10-3 with TRBJ2-5; D unresolved. CDR3 size: 14 residues. CDR1 and CDR2 (germline): ENHRY, SYGVKD. Trimming removed 7 bases at V and 3 bases at J, with 15 bases between. The CDR3 sequence: CAITPDGLEETQYF. The CDR3 coding sequence is TGTGCCATCACCCCTGACGGCCTCGAAGAGACCCAGTACTTC.

This chain joins TRBV6-1 and TRBJ2-3; D perhaps matches TRBD1 (5 bases). The CDR3 runs 16 residues. Between the trimmed V and J ends, which lost 8 bases and 0 bases, there was a span of 18 bases. Germline assignment: CDR1 MNHNS and CDR2 SASEGT. The CDR3 is CASCAFRAPSTDTQYF. The CDR3 region has the DNA TGTGCCAGCTGTGCCTTCAGGGCCCCCAGCACAGATACGCAGTATTTT.